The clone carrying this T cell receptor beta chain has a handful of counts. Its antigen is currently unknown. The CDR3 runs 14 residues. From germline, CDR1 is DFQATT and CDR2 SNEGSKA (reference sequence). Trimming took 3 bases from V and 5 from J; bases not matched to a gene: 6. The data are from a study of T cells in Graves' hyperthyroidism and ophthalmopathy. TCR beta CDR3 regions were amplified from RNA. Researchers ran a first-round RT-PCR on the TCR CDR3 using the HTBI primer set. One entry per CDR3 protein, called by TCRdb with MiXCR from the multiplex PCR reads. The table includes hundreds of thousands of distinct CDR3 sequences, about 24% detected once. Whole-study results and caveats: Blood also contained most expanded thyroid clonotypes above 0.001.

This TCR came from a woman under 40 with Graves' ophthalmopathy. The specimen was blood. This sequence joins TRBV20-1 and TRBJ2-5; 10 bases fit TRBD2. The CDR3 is CSASDQRGGETQYF. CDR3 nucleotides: TGCAGTGCTAGCGACCAGCGGGGGGGCGAGACCCAGTACTTC.